This TCR beta chain was profiled in a study of blood T cells in healthy people across ages. Around 9.5 milliliters of peripheral blood were drawn from each donor. Together with a sample-barcoded 5' primer, a J-beta primer mix was included in a second PCR lasting roughly 7 to 11 cycles. Via MiXCR, TCRdb re-called the 5' RACE reads, giving one row per CDR3 protein. This sample has roughly 800,000 distinct CDR3 sequences; over 45% occur once, and the top ten carry roughly 22%. Study-wide findings and caveats: Leaving the PBMCs unsorted stopped any conclusive comparison of naive versus antigen-experienced cells. Age brought a roughly linear fall in TCR beta diversity measured per million T cells.

As for this clonotype: The antigen is undetermined. Sequence at one end of the junction differs from germline and may be a read error.

CDR1 and CDR2 from the germline V gene are MNHEY and SMNVEV (reference sequence). The CDR3 consists of 14 residues. The source of this sequence is a man aged 25 to 40 in good health. Sequencing was carried out using blood. The rearrangement uses TRBV27 and TRBJ2-2; the D gene is possibly TRBD2 (5 bases). CDR3 sequence reads: CASSLSMGTGELFF. In DNA form, the CDR3 reads TGTGCCAGCAGTTTATCGATGGGCACCGGGGAACTGTTTTTT.